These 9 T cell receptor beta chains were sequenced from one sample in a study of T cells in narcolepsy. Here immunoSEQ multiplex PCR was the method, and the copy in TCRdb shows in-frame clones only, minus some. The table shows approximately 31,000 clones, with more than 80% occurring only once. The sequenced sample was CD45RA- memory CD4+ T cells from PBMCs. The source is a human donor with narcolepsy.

The CDR3 bases are TGTGCCAGCGCGAGACTAGCGGGGGGGGACAATGAGCAGTTCTTC. Translating it yields CASARLAGGDNEQFF. The chain combines TRBV11-1 with TRBJ2-1, with 14 bases that match TRBD2. CDR3 length: 15 amino acids. J lost 5 bases, V lost 8 bases, and 5 bases had no gene match. Germline CDR1 and CDR2: SGHAT and FQDESV (reference sequence).

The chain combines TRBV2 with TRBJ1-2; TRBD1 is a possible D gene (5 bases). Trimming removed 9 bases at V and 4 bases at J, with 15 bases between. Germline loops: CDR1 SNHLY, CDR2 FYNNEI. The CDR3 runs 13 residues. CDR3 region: CASWGGSSYGYTF. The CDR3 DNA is TGTGCCAGTTGGGGGGGGAGCTCCTATGGCTACACCTTC.

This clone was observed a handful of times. The CDR3 bases are TGTGCCAGTAGTATTCAGGGTCGGGCAGATACGCAGTATTTT. It is translated as CASSIQGRADTQYF. V is TRBV19 and J is TRBJ2-3; a possible D gene is TRBD1 (5 bases). The V gene's germline CDR1 is LNHDA and CDR2 SQIVND (reference sequence). The V end lost 3 bases, the J end lost 4 bases, and 11 bases lay between the germline ends. The CDR3 covers 14 residues.

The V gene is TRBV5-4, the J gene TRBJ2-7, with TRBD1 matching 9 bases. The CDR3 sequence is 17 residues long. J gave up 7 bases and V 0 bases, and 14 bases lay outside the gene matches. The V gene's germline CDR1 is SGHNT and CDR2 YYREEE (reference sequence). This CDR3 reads CASSLVGQGRLSGEQYF. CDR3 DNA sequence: TGTGCCAGCAGCTTGGTAGGACAGGGGCGCCTTTCGGGTGAGCAGTACTTC. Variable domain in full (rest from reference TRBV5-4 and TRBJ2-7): ETGVTQSPTHLIKTRGQQVTLRCSSQSGHNTVSWYQQALGQGPQFIFQYYREEENGRGNFPPRFSGLQFPNYSSELNVNALELDDSALYLCASSLVGQGRLSGEQYFGPGTRLTVT.

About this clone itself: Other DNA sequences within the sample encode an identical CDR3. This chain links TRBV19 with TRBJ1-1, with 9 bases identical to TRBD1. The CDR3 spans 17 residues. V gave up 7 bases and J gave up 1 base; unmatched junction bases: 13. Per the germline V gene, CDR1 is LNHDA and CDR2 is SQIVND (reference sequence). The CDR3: CASTRIRDRARNTEAFF. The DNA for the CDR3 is TGTGCCAGTACCCGAATCCGGGACAGGGCAAGGAACACTGAAGCTTTCTTT. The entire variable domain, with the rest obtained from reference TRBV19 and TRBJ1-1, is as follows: DGGITQSPKYLFRKEGQNVTLSCEQNLNHDAMYWYRQDPGQGLRLIYYSQIVNDFQKGDIAEGYSVSREKKESFPLTVTSAQKNPTAFYLCASTRIRDRARNTEAFFGQGTRLTVV.

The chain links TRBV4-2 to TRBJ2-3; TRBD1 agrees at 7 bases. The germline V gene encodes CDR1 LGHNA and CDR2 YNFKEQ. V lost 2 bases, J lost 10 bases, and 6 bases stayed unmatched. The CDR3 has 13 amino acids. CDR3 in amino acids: CASSQNRQGPQYF. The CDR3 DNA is TGTGCCAGCAGCCAAAACCGACAGGGTCCGCAGTATTTT.

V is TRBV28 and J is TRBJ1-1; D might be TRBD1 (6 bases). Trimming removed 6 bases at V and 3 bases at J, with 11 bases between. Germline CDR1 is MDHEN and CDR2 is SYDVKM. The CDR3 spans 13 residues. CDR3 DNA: TGTGCCAGCAGCTTCAAGGGGGACACTGAAGCTTTCTTT. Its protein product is CASSFKGDTEAFF.

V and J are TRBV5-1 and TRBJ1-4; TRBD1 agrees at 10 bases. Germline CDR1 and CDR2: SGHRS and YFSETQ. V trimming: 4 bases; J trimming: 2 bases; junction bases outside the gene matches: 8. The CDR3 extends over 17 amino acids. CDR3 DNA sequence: TGCGCCAGCAGCCCCGCGGACAGGGGGTGGACTAATGAAAAACTGTTTTTT. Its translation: CASSPADRGWTNEKLFF.

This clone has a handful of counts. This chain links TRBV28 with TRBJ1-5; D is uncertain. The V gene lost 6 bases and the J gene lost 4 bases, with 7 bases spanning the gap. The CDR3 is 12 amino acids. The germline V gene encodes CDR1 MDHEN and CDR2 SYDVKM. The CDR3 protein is CASSALNQPQHF. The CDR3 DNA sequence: TGTGCCAGCAGCGCTCTGAATCAGCCCCAGCATTTT.